Listed below are T cell receptor beta chains from one sample, sequenced in a study of blood T cells in healthy people across ages. MiXCR, run by TCRdb on the 5' RACE reads, gives a single entry per CDR3 protein. Found here are nearly 800,000 distinct CDR3 sequences, 25% of them singletons; the top ten hold 3% to 4%. The same specimen was also included in a second study, on T cells of mothers and their children.

The specimen sequenced was blood. All receptors come from a boy between 10 and 17 years old in good health. CDR3s include the opening cysteine and the closing phenylalanine or tryptophan. A D gene is named only where the DNA matches it firmly. Clone size, where shown, is once, few, many, or a class for clones that have expanded.

size: -
J: TRBJ2-5
D: TRBD1
length: 14
V: TRBV5-5
CDR3: CASSSAGGLETQYF
DNA: TGTGCCAGCAGCTCGGCAGGGGGCCTAGAGACCCAGTACTTC

size: few
J: TRBJ2-7
D: TRBD1
length: 14
V: TRBV20-1
CDR3: CSARGQGAYYEQYF
DNA: TGCAGTGCTAGAGGACAGGGGGCTTATTACGAGCAGTACTTC

size: -
J: TRBJ2-1
D: TRBD2
length: 16
V: TRBV15
CDR3: CATSRLAGVKNNEQFF
DNA: TGTGCCACCAGCAGACTAGCGGGAGTAAAAAACAATGAGCAGTTCTTC

size: few
J: TRBJ2-1
D: -
length: 14
V: TRBV4-1
CDR3: CASSQDNRFDEQFF
DNA: TGCGCCAGCAGCCAAGATAACAGATTTGATGAGCAGTTCTTC

size: few
J: TRBJ2-5
D: -
length: 14
V: TRBV5-1
CDR3: CASNSGVATETQYF
DNA: TGCGCCAGCAACTCCGGGGTAGCAACAGAGACCCAGTACTTC

size: few
J: TRBJ2-3
D: -
length: 18
V: TRBV4-3
CDR3: CASSQRPLEGAFTDTQYF
DNA: TGCGCCAGCAGCCAACGACCCCTAGAAGGGGCTTTTACGGATACGCAGTATTTT

size: few
J: TRBJ2-7
D: -
length: 13
V: TRBV29-1
CDR3: CSVADDTPYEQYF
DNA: TGCAGCGTGGCCGATGATACCCCCTACGAGCAGTACTTC

size: -
J: TRBJ1-5
D: -
length: 13
V: TRBV20-1
CDR3: CSARVSGNQPQHF
DNA: TGCAGTGCTAGAGTGTCAGGGAATCAGCCCCAGCATTTT

size: -
J: TRBJ2-5
D: -
length: 12
V: TRBV10-3
CDR3: CAIRQDQETQYF
DNA: TGTGCCATCAGACAGGACCAAGAGACCCAGTACTTC

size: few
J: TRBJ2-6
D: -
length: 12
V: TRBV28
CDR3: CAGGSGANVLTF
DNA: TGTGCCGGAGGCTCTGGGGCCAACGTCCTGACTTTC

size: -
J: TRBJ2-1
D: -
length: 18
V: TRBV2
CDR3: CASSSRLYRRGAYNEQFF
DNA: TGTGCCAGCAGTTCGCGTCTTTATCGGCGGGGAGCCTACAATGAGCAGTTCTTC

size: few
J: TRBJ1-3
D: -
length: 14
V: TRBV12-3/TRBV12-4
CDR3: CASSLTSVGNTIYF
DNA: TGTGCCAGCAGTCTAACATCGGTTGGAAACACCATATATTTT

size: few
J: TRBJ2-4
D: -
length: 17
V: TRBV27
CDR3: CASSLSAGSGTKNIQYF
DNA: TGTGCCAGCAGTTTATCGGCAGGGTCGGGGACCAAAAACATTCAGTACTTC

size: -
J: TRBJ2-3
D: -
length: 16
V: TRBV4-3
CDR3: CASSQDSRTSTDTQYF
DNA: TGCGCCAGCAGCCAAGATTCCAGGACTAGCACAGATACGCAGTATTTT

size: -
J: TRBJ2-5
D: -
length: 15
V: TRBV15
CDR3: CATSRRVTTQETQYF
DNA: TGTGCCACCAGCAGGAGAGTCACTACCCAAGAGACCCAGTACTTC

size: few
J: TRBJ2-1
D: -
length: 13
V: TRBV27
CDR3: CASRIGLRNEQFF
DNA: TGTGCCAGCAGAATCGGACTGCGCAATGAGCAGTTCTTC

size: few
J: TRBJ2-5
D: TRBD2
length: 13
V: TRBV12-5
CDR3: CASGTGTSLTQYF
DNA: TGTGCTAGTGGAACCGGGACTAGCCTGACCCAGTACTTC

size: few
J: TRBJ1-5
D: -
length: 14
V: TRBV2
CDR3: CASSWGGSNQPQHF
DNA: TGTGCCAGCAGTTGGGGGGGGAGCAATCAGCCCCAGCATTTT

size: -
J: TRBJ2-7
D: -
length: 13
V: TRBV29-1
CDR3: CSAIGQTSYEQYF
DNA: TGCAGCGCTATCGGACAGACTAGCTACGAGCAGTACTTC

size: -
J: TRBJ2-1
D: -
length: 15
V: TRBV7-3
CDR3: CASSLDRSTYNEQFF
DNA: TGTGCCAGCAGCTTGGACCGGTCTACCTACAATGAGCAGTTCTTC

size: -
J: TRBJ1-2
D: -
length: 13
V: TRBV5-5
CDR3: CASSLEAGRGYTF
DNA: TGTGCCAGCAGCTTGGAGGCGGGGAGGGGCTACACCTTC

size: many
J: TRBJ2-4
D: -
length: 13
V: TRBV20-1
CDR3: CSAKQQGWNIQYF
DNA: TGCAGTGCTAAGCAGCAGGGGTGGAACATTCAGTACTTC

size: -
J: TRBJ1-2
D: -
length: 13
V: TRBV7-9
CDR3: CASSLGINYGYTF
DNA: TGTGCCAGCAGCCTCGGGATAAACTATGGCTACACCTTC

size: few
J: TRBJ1-4
D: TRBD1
length: 17
V: TRBV7-9
CDR3: CASSVTGAPLYNEKLFF
DNA: TGTGCCAGCAGCGTAACAGGGGCGCCCCTCTATAATGAAAAACTGTTTTTT

size: few
J: TRBJ1-4
D: TRBD1
length: 16
V: TRBV6-1
CDR3: CASSEARPGQGGKLFF
DNA: TGTGCCAGCAGTGAAGCGCGACCGGGACAGGGAGGAAAACTGTTTTTT

size: -
J: TRBJ2-1
D: -
length: 15
V: TRBV20-1
CDR3: CSARPGGGTSNEQFF
DNA: TGCAGTGCTAGGCCGGGTGGGGGCACTTCGAATGAGCAGTTCTTC

size: few
J: TRBJ2-5
D: -
length: 13
V: TRBV29-1
CDR3: CSVEASAAETQYF
DNA: TGCAGCGTTGAGGCAAGTGCCGCGGAGACCCAGTACTTC

size: -
J: TRBJ2-7
D: -
length: 12
V: TRBV18
CDR3: CASVGETYEQYF
DNA: TGTGCCAGCGTGGGGGAGACCTACGAGCAGTACTTC

size: many
J: TRBJ2-7
D: TRBD2
length: 17
V: TRBV18
CDR3: CASSPGAASGSSYEQYF
DNA: TGTGCCAGCTCACCGGGGGCTGCTAGCGGGAGTTCCTACGAGCAGTACTTC

size: -
J: TRBJ2-7
D: TRBD1
length: 15
V: TRBV11-2
CDR3: CASSFTTGSSYEQYF
DNA: TGTGCCAGCAGCTTCACGACAGGGAGCTCCTACGAGCAGTACTTC

size: few
J: TRBJ2-3
D: TRBD2
length: 14
V: TRBV20-1
CDR3: CSAHQAGDTDTQYF
DNA: TGCAGTGCACATCAAGCGGGAGACACAGATACGCAGTATTTT

size: -
J: TRBJ2-7
D: -
length: 14
V: TRBV6-1
CDR3: CASSERWGVYEQYF
DNA: TGTGCCAGCAGTGAACGGTGGGGCGTCTACGAGCAGTACTTC

size: -
J: TRBJ2-7
D: TRBD1
length: 15
V: TRBV28
CDR3: CASRNEEQGTYEQYF
DNA: TGTGCCAGCAGAAATGAGGAACAGGGGACCTACGAGCAGTACTTC

size: few
J: TRBJ1-4
D: -
length: 15
V: TRBV27
CDR3: CASSFKRGVNEKLFF
DNA: TGTGCCAGCAGTTTTAAAAGGGGTGTTAATGAAAAACTGTTTTTT

size: -
J: TRBJ2-1
D: -
length: 12
V: TRBV7-2
CDR3: CASSSMMNEQFF
DNA: TGTGCCAGCAGCTCGATGATGAATGAGCAGTTCTTC

size: -
J: TRBJ2-1
D: -
length: 15
V: TRBV27
CDR3: CASRLRGSSYNEQFF
DNA: TGTGCCAGCAGGTTACGTGGGAGCTCCTACAATGAGCAGTTCTTC

size: few
J: TRBJ2-6
D: -
length: 17
V: TRBV15
CDR3: CATSRDVGPSGANVLTF
DNA: TGTGCCACCAGCAGAGATGTGGGTCCTTCTGGGGCCAACGTCCTGACTTTC

size: -
J: TRBJ2-3
D: -
length: 13
V: TRBV6-2/TRBV6-3
CDR3: CALRAFGTDTQYF
DNA: TGTGCGCTACGGGCGTTTGGCACAGATACGCAGTATTTT

size: few
J: TRBJ1-5
D: TRBD1
length: 15
V: TRBV6-6
CDR3: CASSFRTGGNQPQHF
DNA: TGTGCCAGCAGTTTCCGAACAGGGGGCAATCAGCCCCAGCATTTT

size: -
J: TRBJ2-7
D: TRBD1
length: 14
V: TRBV27
CDR3: CASDPGTGVREQYF
DNA: TGTGCCAGCGATCCTGGGACAGGGGTCCGCGAGCAGTACTTC

size: -
J: TRBJ1-1
D: -
length: 12
V: TRBV2
CDR3: CASHRSISEAFF
DNA: TGTGCCAGCCACCGTTCTATCTCTGAAGCTTTCTTT